This paragraph reports one TCR beta chain. The data were taken from a study of immune evolution from preneoplasia to lung adenocarcinoma. The CDR3 totals 12 residues. Trimming took 5 bases from V and 10 from J; bases not matched to a gene: 0. Germline CDR1 is SGHNT and CDR2 is YENEEA. Assay used: immunoSEQ multiplex PCR; TCRdb lists only in-frame clones, some missing. The sample includes 6,000 to 8,500 clones, 75% to 85% of them seen just once. The sequence was obtained from a person aged 65 to 79 with lung adenocarcinoma. The sequencing input was FFPE minimally invasive lung adenocarcinoma tissue. This chain connects TRBV11-3 to TRBJ2-1; 12 nucleotides align to TRBD2. The CDR3 DNA sequence: TGTGCCAGCAGCACTAGCGGGAGGGAGCAGTTCTTC. This encodes CASSTSGREQFF. Filled out from reference TRBV11-3 and TRBJ2-1, the complete variable domain reads EAGVVQSPRYKIIEKKQPVAFWCNPISGHNTLYWYLQNLGQGPELLIRYENEEAVDDSQLPKDRFSAERLKGVDSTLKIQPAELGDSAVYLCASSTSGREQFFGPGTRLTVL.